This T cell receptor beta chain was retrieved from a study of PD-1 blockade in classical Hodgkin lymphoma. Study information: Patients were given intravenous nivolumab, 3 mg/kg, every 2 weeks.

Turning to this clone: Its specificity is unknown.

Following autologous stem cell transplantation, relapse occurred in every patient, and exposure to brentuximab vedotin varied. Study-wide findings and caveats: Healthy donors were reported to have higher baseline TCR diversity than newly diagnosed patients. CD4+ TCR diversity rose significantly by C4D1, and CD8+ TCR diversity did not. Prior to therapy, complete responders displayed diversity much like that of newly diagnosed patients.

Assay used: immunoSEQ multiplex PCR; TCRdb lists only in-frame clones, some missing. The repertoire holds 20,000 to 25,000 clones, with 68% as singletons. The CDR3 runs to 12 residues. The ends were cut back, 6 bases at V and 10 bases at J, with 13 bases in the middle. The V gene's germline CDR1 is LNHDA and CDR2 SQIVND (reference sequence). The receptor comes from a human donor with classical Hodgkin lymphoma. This sample comprised peripheral blood mononuclear cells (PBMCs), obtained at baseline. This chain connects TRBV19 to TRBJ2-1, with D possibly matching TRBD1 (5 bases). The CDR3 DNA sequence: TGTGCCAGTAGACAGAACCAGGGAGAGCAGTTCTTC. Translating it yields CASRQNQGEQFF.